This T cell receptor (beta chain) is drawn from a study of T cell responses to AZD1222 COVID-19 vaccine. Study-level findings and limits: Spike-specific TCRs gained breadth and depth after people received two AZD1222 doses.

The protocol was immunoSEQ multiplex PCR, while the TCRdb copy is restricted to in-frame clones and leaves out a portion. Here the sample spans 200,000 to 250,000 clones, roughly 94% being singletons. As regards this clone: Its target is not known.

The CDR3 spans 11 residues. Trimming cost V 0 bases and J 11 bases, with 7 bases left between them. Germline assignment: CDR1 LGHNA and CDR2 YNFKEQ. The TCR sequence derives from an adult who received the MenACWY meningococcal vaccine as a control. The specimen comprised peripheral blood, sampled 28 days after the second dose of the MenACWY control vaccine. The chain joins TRBV4-2 to TRBJ1-1, with D uncertain. The CDR3 here is CASSQEGPAFF. DNA for the CDR3: TGTGCCAGCAGCCAAGAGGGTCCGGCTTTCTTT.